Reported below is one T cell receptor (beta chain). It lacks a known antigen. No much larger clone exists at a distance of one base, and base qualities are not known. This sample stems from a study of T cells in Graves' hyperthyroidism and ophthalmopathy (dated by TCRdb to between 2018 and 2021). Describing the broader study: Peripheral blood was collected at initial diagnosis, before any treatment. To identify TCR V-J signatures that set the groups apart, the researchers used a discovery cohort of 95 to 100 patients, made up of 40 to 45 with Graves' ophthalmopathy and 55 to 65 with stable Graves' hyperthyroidism. The approximately 98 discovery patients were randomly divided into training and test sets at a 7:3 ratio. Following sampling, methimazole starting at 30 mg daily was given to hyperthyroidism patients, and high-dose intravenous methylprednisolone was given to ophthalmopathy patients. In addition, the study compared T-cell repertoires in thyroid tissue and in blood from roughly 6 Graves' hyperthyroidism patients. Whether ophthalmopathy could be predicted prospectively was tested in an independent validation cohort made up of 18 to 20 hyperthyroidism patients plus 17 patients who later progressed to ophthalmopathy. TCR Vbeta CDR3 sequencing of roughly 140 peripheral blood samples (43 ophthalmopathy, some 75 hyperthyroidism and roughly 17 progressor patients) is reported in the paper.

Amplification of TCR beta CDR3 regions was carried out from RNA transcripts. The TCR CDR3 was subjected to a first round of RT-PCR using the HTBI primer set and the Qiagen OneStep RT-PCR kit. A second multiplex PCR round built the libraries, followed by size selection and purification. Libraries were sequenced paired-end with 100 bp reads on an Illumina HiSeq2000. The study's processing was this. Raw data were processed with SOAPnuke, discarding reads with adapters, uncalled bases, mean Phred below 15, or no exact constant-primer or identifier match. COPE v1.2.5 was used to merge high-quality paired reads, and clonotypes were defined as unique nucleotide sequences. MiTCR v1.1 was used to align the clonotypes against IMGT TRBV, TRBD and TRBJ reference segments. The analysis included only V-J combinations with a frequency above 0.0001, which together covered around 99% of the repertoires. The TCS score was defined as the ratio of F50 (clonal expansion) to E x V (chaos), calculated using BLOSUM62-based TCRdist between CDR3 peptides within each V-J. Welch's t-statistics and random forest reduced 500 to 650 V-J features to roughly 13, which were used in a naive Bayes classifier (R e1071). TCRdb reprocessed the public reads (quality trimming at Q25 with fastp, clone calling with MiXCR) and kept in-frame beta chains. Rows are combined by CDR3 protein, so each entry shows the most common genes and DNA. The V and J calls, along with clone size, are taken from TCRdb and not from the paper's own processing. Here the sample has a few hundred thousand distinct CDR3 sequences; 16% occur a single time. Under 3.5% of the sample comes from the top ten.

The germline V and J ends show losses of 5 bases and 4 bases respectively, and no gene match explains 12 bases of the junction. There are 17 amino acids in the CDR3, from cysteine to phenylalanine inclusive. Only CDR3 DNA remains: 51 bases, in frame from the first base. CDR1 and CDR2 are drawn from the germline V gene: SGHVS, FNYEAQ. In the ophthalmopathy patients, disease was moderately to severely active, with a Clinical Activity Score of 3 or more, a NOSPECS grade of 4 or more, and a duration of less than 3 months. Patients with uncontrolled infections, other autoimmune diseases, pregnancy or lactation were excluded. Diagnoses were established on the basis of clinical symptoms, serum thyroxine and TRAb, thyroid ultrasound, and orbital computed tomography. Ficoll-Paque density gradient centrifugation was used to isolate PBMCs from around 10 ml of fresh peripheral blood. Total RNA was extracted using Trizol reagent, and RNA quality was assessed on an Agilent 2100 Bioanalyzer.

Overall study results and their limits: Most expanded thyroid clonotypes (frequency above 0.001) were also found in blood, which suggests that blood repertoires may mirror thyroid immune responses. A 13 V-J signature model separated ophthalmopathy from stable hyperthyroidism, with roughly 88% sensitivity and 81.08% specificity in cross-validation and 80%/75% in testing. Sample size was not statistically predetermined, and blinding of investigators to group allocation was not performed. In validation, the model predicted progression to ophthalmopathy with around 71% sensitivity and roughly 72% specificity, a median of roughly seven months before onset.

The sequenced sample consisted of blood. The rearrangement joined TRBV7-6 to TRBJ2-5, and 11 bases in between align with TRBD2. The TCR comes from a woman aged 40 to 50 with Graves' ophthalmopathy. The sequenced DNA: TGTGCCAGCAGCCGAGATGGGCTAGCGGGAGGATTAGAGACCCAGTACTTC. The translation is CASSRDGLAGGLETQYF.